A single sample gave rise to the 16 T cell receptor beta chains below, sequenced in a study of Ad26.COV2.S vaccination and SARS-CoV-2 variants. Treatment: about 20 received Ad26.COV2.S at low or high dose, single or two shots; roughly five received placebo; per-sample allocation not given. Sampling took place 63 days after the first vaccine or placebo injection. Data came from immunoSEQ multiplex PCR; TCRdb stores just in-frame clones and leaves some out. The sample includes some 390,000 clones, around 85% of them seen just once. Sample: peripheral blood, taken in a trial of Ad26.COV2.S vaccine versus placebo. The receptors here all came from a person aged 18-65 years who received the Ad26.COV2.S COVID-19 vaccine or a placebo.

The chain carries TRBV4-3 and TRBJ1-3; D remains unclear. With 0 bases removed from V and 1 base from J, the gap between germline ends came to 16 bases. The CDR3 consists of 18 residues. Germline V gene data show CDR1 as LGHNA and CDR2 as YSLEER. The CDR3 is CASSQETLRQASGNTIYF. The CDR3 DNA reads TGCGCCAGCAGCCAAGAGACCCTTCGGCAGGCATCTGGAAACACCATATATTTT.

CDR3 sequence reads: CASSWVGTDTQYF. For the CDR3, the DNA is TGTGCCAGTAGTTGGGTGGGAACAGATACGCAGTATTTT. The J gene is TRBJ2-3, the V gene TRBV19; unclear D gene. Germline CDR1 is LNHDA and CDR2 is SQIVND (reference sequence). This CDR3 spans 13 amino acids. Trimming took off 5 bases at V and 3 bases at J, with 9 bases between the two ends.

This chain joins TRBV3-1 (or the pseudogene TRBV3-2) and TRBJ2-7; possibly TRBD1 for D (5 bases). CDR3 length equals 14 residues. V lost 4 bases, J lost 0 bases, and 10 bases lay in between. The germline gives CDR1 LGHDT, CDR2 YNNKEL (reference sequence). The CDR3 region is CASSPTVSSYEQYF. For the CDR3, the DNA is TGTGCCAGCAGCCCGACAGTGAGCTCCTACGAGCAGTACTTC.

The chain carries TRBV11-3 and TRBJ2-1; 13 bases match TRBD2. Trimming removed 0 bases from V and 7 bases from J; junction bases left unmatched: 3. The CDR3 spans 16 residues. CDR1 is SGHNT and CDR2 is YENEEA in the germline V gene. CDR3 in amino acids: CASSLDGTSGTNEQFF. The CDR3 DNA reads TGTGCCAGCAGCTTAGACGGGACTAGCGGGACGAATGAGCAGTTCTTC.

V is TRBV5-1 and J is TRBJ1-6; D is ambiguous. Trimming stripped 0 bases from V and 5 bases from J, with 9 bases between. Germline V gene lookup returns CDR1 SGHRS and CDR2 YFSETQ. This CDR3 has 15 residues. The CDR3 region has the DNA TGCGCCAGCAGCTTGGTGACGTGGAATAATTCACCCCTCCACTTT. Its translation is CASSLVTWNNSPLHF.

This chain uses TRBV6-5 with TRBJ2-3; TRBD2 matches at 7 bases. The CDR3 is 15 amino acids. J gave up 2 bases and V 5 bases, and 7 bases lay outside the gene matches. Germline lookup yields CDR1 MNHEY and CDR2 SVGAGI. The CDR3 is CASSQSGAPTDTQYF. For the CDR3, the DNA is TGTGCCAGCAGTCAGAGCGGGGCCCCCACAGATACGCAGTATTTT.

The chain carries TRBV19 and TRBJ1-1; no clear D gene. In germline, CDR1 is LNHDA, CDR2 SQIVND (reference sequence). This CDR3 comprises 13 residues. Trimming stripped 0 bases from V and 5 bases from J, with 7 bases between. The CDR3, as DNA: TGTGCCAGTAGTATAGATCTAGGGACTGAAGCTTTCTTT. Its translation: CASSIDLGTEAFF.

This chain connects TRBV6-5 to TRBJ2-5; D is undetermined. The CDR3 totals 11 residues. CDR1 is MNHEY and CDR2 is SVGAGI in the germline V gene. V lost 6 bases and J 5 bases, leaving 7 bases between the germline ends. The CDR3 DNA reads TGTGCCAGCAGCCCCTTCGAGACCCAGTACTTC. It codes for CASSPFETQYF.

Here the CDR3 reads CAWSRGDVTEAFF. The CDR3, as DNA: TGTGCCTGGAGTAGGGGGGATGTCACTGAAGCTTTCTTT. V gene TRBV30 combines with J gene TRBJ1-1; D perhaps matches TRBD1 (6 bases). Trimming stripped 2 bases from V and 4 bases from J, with 11 bases between. The germline gives CDR1 GTSNPN, CDR2 SVGIG (reference sequence). CDR3 length: 13 amino acids.

V and J are TRBV18 and TRBJ2-2, with D unclear. The V gene lost 1 base and the J gene lost 4 bases, with 19 bases spanning the gap. This CDR3 contains 18 residues. The germline V gene encodes CDR1 KGHSH and CDR2 LQKENI. The CDR3 spells CASSPQGSQGRATGELFF. The CDR3 region has the DNA TGTGCCAGCTCACCACAGGGCTCGCAAGGACGGGCCACCGGGGAGCTGTTTTTT.

The chain is built from TRBV2 and TRBJ1-1; D remains ambiguous. The germline V gene encodes CDR1 SNHLY and CDR2 FYNNEI. The CDR3 is made up of 15 amino acids. V was pared by 3 bases and J by 0 bases, with 11 bases between. CDR3 DNA sequence: TGTGCCAGCAGTGATGGAAAGTGGTTGAACACTGAAGCTTTCTTT. Translated: CASSDGKWLNTEAFF.

V is TRBV5-1 and J is TRBJ2-1; 7 nucleotides align to TRBD1. The CDR3 covers 18 residues. V gave up 0 bases and J gave up 0 bases; unmatched junction bases: 9. Germline V lookup: CDR1 SGHRS, CDR2 YFSETQ. The CDR3 nucleotides read TGCGCCAGCAGCTTGGTTGCAGGGGGTGTTTACTCCTACAATGAGCAGTTCTTC. Amino acid sequence: CASSLVAGGVYSYNEQFF.

The chain couples TRBV19 to TRBJ1-2, with a tentative D call TRBD1 (6 bases). Trimming shortened V by 2 bases and J by 8 bases, and 15 bases separated the two germline ends. The length of the CDR3 is 14 residues. The germline V gene has CDR1 LNHDA and CDR2 SQIVND (reference sequence). The CDR3 sequence: CASSITRGTIGYTF. The CDR3 DNA follows: TGTGCCAGTAGTATAACGAGGGGGACGATCGGCTACACCTTC.

This clone was recorded once. This rearrangement joins TRBV5-1 to TRBJ2-1, with D unresolved. Germline V gene lookup returns CDR1 SGHRS and CDR2 YFSETQ. The CDR3 totals 15 residues. V shed 0 bases and J shed 1 base, with 8 bases lying between them. The CDR3 DNA reads TGCGCCAGCAGCTTGGATGTAGGTTCCTACAATGAGCAGTTCTTC. Protein sequence: CASSLDVGSYNEQFF.

The rearrangement links TRBV28 to TRBJ2-1, with D unresolved. The CDR3 runs to 13 residues. The V gene lost 3 bases and the J gene lost 7 bases, with 10 bases spanning the gap. Germline assignment: CDR1 MDHEN and CDR2 SYDVKM. CDR3 in amino acids: CASSFGLENEQFF. The CDR3 coding sequence is TGTGCCAGCAGTTTTGGTTTAGAGAATGAGCAGTTCTTC.

This clone was observed a few times. The rearrangement joins TRBV7-9 to TRBJ1-3, with D uncertain. The CDR3 sequence is 17 residues long. Trimming removed 2 bases at V and 2 bases at J, with 16 bases between. Germline assignment: CDR1 SEHNR and CDR2 FQNEAQ (reference sequence). The CDR3 DNA follows: TGTGCCAGCAGCTTATACGGGCTAAGGTCGGCTGGAAACACCATATATTTT. Encoded protein: CASSLYGLRSAGNTIYF.